This entry features one TCR beta chain sequence. Its antigen is unidentified. This record comes from a study of cytomegalovirus exposure and HLA in healthy donors. CDR1 and CDR2 from the germline V gene are SGHTA and FQGNSA. Trimming cost V 5 bases and J 7 bases, with 12 bases left between them. The CDR3 contains 13 residues. PCR employed 60 Vbeta and 13 Jbeta primers. Produced via immunoSEQ multiplex PCR; TCRdb's table is partial and in-frame only. The table shows over 150,000 clones, with approximately 77% occurring only once. General study findings and limits: In a later analysis, common viral pathogens appeared linked to several of the most significant clusters. Altogether, 164 TCR beta chains were recorded as cytomegalovirus-associated.

This rearrangement joins TRBV7-2 to TRBJ1-5; a possible D gene is TRBD1 (6 bases). This receptor was taken from a man aged 18-30 years in good health and CMV-seronegative. Sequencing was done on a sample of PBMCs. CDR3 in DNA: TGTGCCAGCAGCGTCAGGGGTCAACAGCCCCAGCATTTT. Amino acid sequence: CASSVRGQQPQHF. Drawing the rest from reference TRBV7-2 and TRBJ1-5, the complete variable domain is GAGVSQSPSNKVTEKGKDVELRCDPISGHTALYWYRQSLGQGLEFLIYFQGNSAPDKSGLPSDRFSAERTGGSVSTLTIQRTQQEDSAVYLCASSVRGQQPQHFGDGTRLSIL.